This T cell receptor (beta chain) was identified in a study of cytomegalovirus exposure and HLA in healthy donors. Overall study: A previous analysis identified approximately 110 million unique TCR beta sequences derived from about 180 million T cells. Of all 400 or so donors who were genotyped, 75% to 85% belonged to the Caucasian-associated ancestry cluster.

Study results and limitations: Most TCRs appeared rarely, but some public TCRs recurred in many donors. The study put 150 or so TCR beta chains on its list as cytomegalovirus-associated.

CDR3 size: 15 residues. A remark on this clone: Its target is not known.

The PCR ran on 60 Vbeta and 13 Jbeta primers. TCRdb's copy holds only in-frame clones and misses some; the assay was immunoSEQ multiplex PCR. The data hold 150,000 to 200,000 clones, with 77% observed a single time. Sequenced sample: PBMCs. This receptor was taken from a female donor in good health and CMV-seronegative. This chain connects TRBV21-1 to TRBJ2-7; the D segment call TRBD1 is taken from the table without a DNA check. TRBV21-1 is shown as a pseudogene. In DNA, the CDR3 is TGTGCCAGCAGCAGAGAAGGGACAGGGGACTACGAGCAGTACTTC. Translating it yields CASSREGTGDYEQYF.